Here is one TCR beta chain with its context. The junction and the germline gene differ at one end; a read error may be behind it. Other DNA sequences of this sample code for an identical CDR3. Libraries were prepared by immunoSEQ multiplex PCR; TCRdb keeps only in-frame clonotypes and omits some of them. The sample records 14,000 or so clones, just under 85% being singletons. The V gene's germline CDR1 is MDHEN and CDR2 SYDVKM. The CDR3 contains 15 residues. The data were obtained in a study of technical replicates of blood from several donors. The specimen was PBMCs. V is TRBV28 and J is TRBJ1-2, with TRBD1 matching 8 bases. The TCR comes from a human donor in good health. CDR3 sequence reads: CASSSTGQEPSGYTF. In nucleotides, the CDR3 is TGTGCCAGTAGTTCAACGGGACAGGAACCCTCTGGCTACACCTTC.